The T cell receptor (beta chain) under discussion was sequenced for a study of Graves' ophthalmopathy and Graves' hyperthyroidism. For repertoire sequencing, the TCR beta CDR3 regions were amplified from RNA transcripts. RT-PCR in the first round used HTBI primers; a second-round multiplex PCR followed. TCRdb analysed the multiplex PCR reads with MiXCR anew, one entry per CDR3 protein. Among 1 million to 1.3 million distinct CDR3 sequences, around a third were seen once, and the ten largest hold around 10%. Ten or more counts support this clonotype. The specimen sequenced was peripheral blood or thyroid tissue (not recorded which). The receptor comes from an adult man with Graves' hyperthyroidism.

In DNA form, the CDR3 reads TGTGCCACCAGTGACCCGGGGACGGGGCACACTGAAGCTTTCTTT. It translates to CATSDPGTGHTEAFF. The chain recombines TRBV24-1 with TRBJ1-1; tentatively, D is TRBD1 (5 bases). Germline loops: CDR1 KGHDR, CDR2 SFDVKD. V was cut by 4 bases and J by 3 bases, with 14 bases left in between. This CDR3 is 15 amino acids long.